This T cell receptor beta chain was documented in a study of blood T cell repertoires in COVID-19. Germline lookup yields CDR1 SGHVS and CDR2 FQNEAQ. V lost 4 bases and J lost 5, with 6 bases in between. This CDR3 has 11 residues. In the original processing: Amplified reference gene primers provided the basis for estimating nucleated cell counts. The assay was immunoSEQ multiplex PCR, and TCRdb's table has in-frame clones only and misses some. The D gene and trimming were derived from the DNA, and the V and J assignments and clone size from that table. The data hold hundreds of thousands of clones, with approximately 85% observed a single time. The study recruited people aged about 18 to 95 years across approximately 24 US areas.

This TCR came from a woman in her fifties or sixties with acute COVID-19. Specimen: PBMCs or T cells enriched from blood (not recorded which). This sequence joins TRBV7-8 and TRBJ2-7, with D unclear. In DNA form, the CDR3 reads TGTGCCAGCAGCTCCGAGGACGAGCAGTACTTC. Its translation: CASSSEDEQYF.